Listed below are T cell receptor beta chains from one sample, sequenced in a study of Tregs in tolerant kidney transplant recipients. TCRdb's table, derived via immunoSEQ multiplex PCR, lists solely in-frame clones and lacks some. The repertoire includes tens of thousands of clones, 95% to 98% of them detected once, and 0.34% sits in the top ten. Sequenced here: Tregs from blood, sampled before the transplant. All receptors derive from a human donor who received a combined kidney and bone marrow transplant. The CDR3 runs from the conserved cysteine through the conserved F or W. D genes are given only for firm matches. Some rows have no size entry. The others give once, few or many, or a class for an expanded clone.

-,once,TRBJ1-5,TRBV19,CASSMQAGNQPQHF,TGTGCCAGTAGTATGCAGGCTGGCAATCAGCCCCAGCATTTT
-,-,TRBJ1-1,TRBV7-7,CASSLERDTEAFF,TGTGCCAGCAGCTTAGAGAGAGACACTGAAGCTTTCTTT
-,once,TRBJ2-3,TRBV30,CAWSPLILTDTQYF,TGTGCCTGGAGTCCTCTTATCCTCACAGATACGCAGTATTTT
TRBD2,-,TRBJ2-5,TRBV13,CASSPSGGAGETQYF,TGTGCCAGCAGCCCTAGCGGGGGGGCCGGAGAGACCCAGTACTTC
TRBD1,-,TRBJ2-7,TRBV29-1,CSARTGGSYEQYF,TGCAGCGCCCGGACAGGGGGCTCCTACGAGCAGTACTTC
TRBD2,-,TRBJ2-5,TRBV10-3,CAISDSTAGDPRETQYF,TGTGCCATCAGTGACTCCACTGCGGGGGACCCGCGGGAGACCCAGTACTTC
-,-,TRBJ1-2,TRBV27,CASSLMAGSGYTF,TGTGCCAGCAGTTTAATGGCGGGATCTGGCTACACCTTC
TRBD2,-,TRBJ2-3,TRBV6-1,CASGTASGGADTQYF,TGTGCCAGCGGGACTGCTAGCGGGGGGGCTGATACGCAGTATTTT
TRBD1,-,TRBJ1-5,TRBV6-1,CASSSRTGRYQPQHF,TGTGCCAGCAGTTCCAGGACAGGGCGATATCAGCCCCAGCATTTT
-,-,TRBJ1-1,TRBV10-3,CAIRATAGEAFF,TGTGCCATCAGAGCTACAGCCGGTGAAGCTTTCTTT
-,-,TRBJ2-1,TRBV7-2,CASSFLTGVPVYNEQFF,TGTGCCAGCAGCTTTTTAACGGGAGTCCCGGTCTACAATGAGCAGTTCTTC
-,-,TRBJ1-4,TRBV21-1,CASSKAEDRVNEKLFF,TGTGCCAGCAGCAAAGCGGAGGACAGGGTTAACGAAAAACTGTTTTTT
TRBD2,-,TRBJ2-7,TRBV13,CASTVTSGYEQYF,TGTGCCAGCACCGTGACTAGCGGCTACGAGCAGTACTTC
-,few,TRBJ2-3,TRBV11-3,CASSFGQGGGDTQYF,TGTGCCAGCAGTTTCGGACAGGGAGGGGGAGATACGCAGTATTTT
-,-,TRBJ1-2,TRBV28,CASSFRYGYTF,TGTGCCAGCAGTTTCCGTTATGGCTACACCTTC
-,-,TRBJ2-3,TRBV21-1,CASSIPGTSGPLRPDTQYF,TGTGCCAGCAGCATCCCCGGGACTAGCGGGCCCCTGCGGCCAGATACGCAGTATTTT
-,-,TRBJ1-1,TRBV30,CAWSGSGREVRTEAFF,TGTGCCTGGAGTGGGAGTGGCAGGGAGGTTCGCACTGAAGCTTTCTTT
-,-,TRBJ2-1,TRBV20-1,CSARRFGEQFF,TGCAGTGCTAGGAGGTTTGGTGAGCAGTTCTTC
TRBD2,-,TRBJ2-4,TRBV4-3,CASSQESLAGAVLAKNIQYF,TGCGCCAGCAGCCAAGAATCCCTAGCGGGGGCCGTTCTAGCCAAAAACATTCAGTACTTC
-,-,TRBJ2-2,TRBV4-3,CASSLSPVANTGELFF,TGCGCCAGCAGCCTTTCGCCGGTAGCGAACACCGGGGAGCTGTTTTTT
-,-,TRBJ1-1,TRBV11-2,CASSPSRAGRSEAFF,TGTGCCAGCAGCCCGAGTCGGGCGGGGCGGTCTGAAGCTTTCTTT
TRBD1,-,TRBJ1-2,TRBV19,CASSLGQGNYGYTF,TGTGCCAGTAGTCTTGGACAGGGGAACTATGGCTACACCTTC
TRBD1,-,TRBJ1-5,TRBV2,CASSGQGVQPQHF,TGTGCCAGCAGTGGACAGGGCGTTCAGCCCCAGCATTTT